Sequencing of this TCR beta chain was carried out in a study of response to subunit inactivated influenza vaccine. As to this clonotype: Its antigen is not identified.

The germline V gene encodes CDR1 SGHTA and CDR2 FQGNSA. The V gene end was trimmed by 6 bases and the J gene end by 4 bases; junction bases not matched to a gene: 13. CDR3 length: 17 amino acids. TCRdb recomputed calls from the RT-PCR reads with MiXCR, one row per CDR3 protein. Among around 580,000 distinct CDR3 sequences listed, around 13% were seen once. Study results and limitations: Each seasonal influenza vaccination, the authors suggested, recruits few new T cells.

The sample here was PBMCs from blood, taken approximately 12 days after vaccination. The receptor's source is a middle-aged man who received an inactivated influenza vaccine. The rearrangement links TRBV7-2 to TRBJ2-1; 9 nucleotides line up with TRBD2. The CDR3 spells CASRPRAGTSTYNEQFF. In nucleotides, the CDR3 is TGTGCCAGCAGACCCCGCGCCGGGACTAGCACTTACAATGAGCAGTTCTTC.